The entry below gives a single T cell receptor beta chain sequence along with its context. The data were taken from a study of T cell clonotyping in hematopoietic cell transplantation. Time point indicated: recipient sample about 28 days before transplant, after cytoreduction. Repertoires were generated with immunoSEQ multiplex PCR, while TCRdb's copy carries only in-frame clones and drops some. The repertoire holds about 5,400 clones, with approximately 85% as singletons. Sample: peripheral blood mononuclear cells, taken before stem cell transplant. The TCR was taken from a man aged 55 to 70 with acute myeloid leukemia. Some clones in this sample may be carry-over from other donors' samples.

The CDR3 nucleotides read TGTGCCAGCAGCGTGACAGGGGGCATGGATCAGCCCCAGCATTTT. Its protein product is CASSVTGGMDQPQHF. V and J are TRBV9 and TRBJ1-5; the match to TRBD1 covers 10 bases. The CDR3 contains 15 residues. Germline V gene data show CDR1 as SGDLS and CDR2 as YYNGEE. V shed 2 bases and J 5 bases; nucleotides not matched to a gene: 4.